This TCR beta chain was profiled in a study of PD-L1 blockade in urothelial cancer. Across the study: Patients arrived having already received 0 to 3 prior chemotherapy regimens.

Into every PCR, synthetic TCR analog templates were spiked. Measured with immunoSEQ multiplex PCR; TCRdb has only the in-frame clones, and not every one. The sample carries fewer than 75,000 clones, under 90% recorded once. As to time point: pretreatment peripheral blood. Patient disease was locally advanced or metastatic urothelial carcinoma. All patients handed over anywhere from 1 to 8 samples, pretreatment and on-treatment. The CDR3 covers 12 residues. V was trimmed by 2 bases and J by 5 bases, leaving 5 bases between them. The germline gives CDR1 SGHTA, CDR2 FQGTGA. This specimen consisted of PBMCs, obtained around atezolizumab (anti-PD-L1) treatment. The rearrangement joins TRBV7-3 to TRBJ2-3, with D perhaps matching TRBD1 (5 bases). This TCR was recovered from a man between 65 and 85 years old with urothelial cancer. CDR3 amino acids: CASSLQGDTQYF. The CDR3 DNA reads as TGTGCCAGCAGCTTACAGGGAGATACGCAGTATTTT.